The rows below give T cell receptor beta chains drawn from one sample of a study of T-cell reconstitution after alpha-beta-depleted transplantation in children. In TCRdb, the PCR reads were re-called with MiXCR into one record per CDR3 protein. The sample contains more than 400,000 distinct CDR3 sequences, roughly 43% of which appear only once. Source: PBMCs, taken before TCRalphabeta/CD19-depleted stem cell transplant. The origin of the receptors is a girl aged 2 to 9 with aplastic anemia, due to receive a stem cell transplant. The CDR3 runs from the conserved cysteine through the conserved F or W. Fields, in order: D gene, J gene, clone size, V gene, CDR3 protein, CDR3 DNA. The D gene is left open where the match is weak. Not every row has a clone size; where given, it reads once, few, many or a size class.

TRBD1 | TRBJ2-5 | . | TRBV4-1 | CASSQDRTGVETQYF | TGCGCCAGCAGCCAAGATAGGACAGGGGTAGAGACCCAGTACTTC
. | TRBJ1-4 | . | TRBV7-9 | CASSVRGGKLFF | TGTGCCAGCAGCGTGCGCGGCGGAAAACTGTTTTTT
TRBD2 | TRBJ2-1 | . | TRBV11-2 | CASSLGDYHNEQFF | TGTGCCAGCAGCTTAGGGGACTACCACAATGAGCAGTTCTTC
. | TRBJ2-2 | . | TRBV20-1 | CSARALPLNTGELFF | TGCAGTGCTAGGGCCCTCCCCTTAAACACCGGGGAGCTGTTTTTT
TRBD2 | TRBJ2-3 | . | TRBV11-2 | CASSLEREALPQADTQYF | TGTGCCAGCAGCTTAGAGCGGGAGGCCCTACCCCAGGCAGATACGCAGTATTTT
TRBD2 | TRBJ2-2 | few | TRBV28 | CASSSPLAGVTGELFF | TGTGCCAGCAGTTCGCCACTAGCGGGAGTTACCGGGGAGCTGTTTTTT
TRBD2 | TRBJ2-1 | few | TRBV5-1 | CASSRTSGGAGEQFF | TGCGCCAGCAGCCGGACTAGCGGGGGGGCAGGTGAGCAGTTCTTC
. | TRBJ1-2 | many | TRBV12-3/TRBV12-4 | CASSASLTAYGYTF | TGTGCCAGCAGTGCGTCGCTTACAGCATATGGCTACACCTTC
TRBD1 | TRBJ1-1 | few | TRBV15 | CATSGDRGFAEAFF | TGTGCCACCAGCGGGGACAGGGGTTTCGCTGAAGCTTTCTTT
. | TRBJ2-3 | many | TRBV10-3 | CAISEPGNTDTQYF | TGTGCCATCAGTGAGCCTGGAAACACAGATACGCAGTATTTT
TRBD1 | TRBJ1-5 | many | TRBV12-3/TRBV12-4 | CASSPGQGNQPQHF | TGTGCCAGCAGTCCCGGACAGGGCAATCAGCCCCAGCATTTT
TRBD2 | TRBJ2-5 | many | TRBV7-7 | CASSRGLAGDLRETQYF | TGTGCCAGCAGCCGGGGACTAGCGGGTGATTTACGGGAGACCCAGTACTTC
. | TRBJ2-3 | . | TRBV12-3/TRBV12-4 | CASSSSPSTDTQYF | TGTGCCAGCAGTTCGAGTCCCTCAACAGATACGCAGTATTTT
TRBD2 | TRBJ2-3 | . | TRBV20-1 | CSASGLAYTDTQYF | TGCAGTGCTAGCGGACTAGCTTACACAGATACGCAGTATTTT
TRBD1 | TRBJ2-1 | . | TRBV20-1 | CSARGPGTGRDNEQFF | TGCAGTGCTAGAGGACCGGGGACAGGGAGGGACAATGAGCAGTTCTTC
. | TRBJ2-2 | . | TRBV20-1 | CCARALRGAANTGELFF | TGCTGTGCTAGAGCCCTCCGGGGGGCCGCGAACACCGGGGAGCTGTTTTTT
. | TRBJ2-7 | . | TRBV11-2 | CASSLGDSIYEQYF | TGTGCCAGCAGCTTAGGCGACTCTATTTACGAGCAGTACTTC
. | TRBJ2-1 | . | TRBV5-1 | CASSLGGGGGNEQFF | TGCGCCAGCAGCTTGGGTGGCGGCGGAGGCAATGAGCAGTTCTTC
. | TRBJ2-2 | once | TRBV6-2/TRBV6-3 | CASNLGNTGELFF | TGTGCCAGCAATCTGGGGAACACCGGGGAGCTGTTTTTT
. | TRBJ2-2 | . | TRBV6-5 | CASSYSIATGTGELFF | TGTGCCAGCAGTTACTCAATTGCTACAGGGACCGGGGAGCTGTTTTTT
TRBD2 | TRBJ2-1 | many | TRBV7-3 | CASSSSGLEDNEQFF | TGTGCCAGCAGCTCTTCGGGACTAGAAGACAATGAGCAGTTCTTC
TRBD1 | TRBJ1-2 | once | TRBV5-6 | CASIVTGGGYCYTF | TGTGCCAGCATCGTCACAGGGGGCGGCTATTGCTACACCTTC
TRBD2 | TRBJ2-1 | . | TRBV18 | CASSPGLAAKPSYNEQFF | TGTGCCAGCTCACCCGGACTAGCGGCCAAGCCCTCCTACAATGAGCAGTTCTTC
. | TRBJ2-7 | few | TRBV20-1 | CSARDRAKSSYEQYF | TGCAGTGCTAGAGATAGGGCGAAAAGCTCCTACGAGCAGTACTTC
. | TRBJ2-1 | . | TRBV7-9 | CASSLAGTSSSYNEQFF | TGTGCCAGCAGCTTAGCGGGGACTTCCAGCTCCTACAATGAGCAGTTCTTC
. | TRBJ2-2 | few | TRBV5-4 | CASSKPQGNTGELFF | TGTGCCAGCAGCAAACCACAGGGGAACACCGGGGAGCTGTTTTTT
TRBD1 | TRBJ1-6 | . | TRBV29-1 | CSVGTGPGSPLHF | TGCAGCGTTGGGACAGGGCCGGGTTCACCCCTCCACTTT
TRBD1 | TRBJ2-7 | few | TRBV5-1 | CASSGGQGDYEQYF | TGCGCCAGCAGCGGGGGACAGGGGGACTACGAGCAGTACTTC
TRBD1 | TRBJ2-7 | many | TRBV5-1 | CASSLGDSSYEQYF | TGTGCCAGCAGCTTGGGGGACAGCTCCTACGAGCAGTACTTC
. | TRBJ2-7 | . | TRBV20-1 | CSAAPGGGGEQYF | TGCAGTGCCGCCCCCGGGGGTGGGGGCGAGCAGTACTTC
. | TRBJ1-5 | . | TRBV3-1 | CASSQESGGQPQHF | TGTGCCAGCAGCCAAGAATCGGGGGGCCAGCCCCAGCATTTT
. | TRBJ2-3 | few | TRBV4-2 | CASSPGGQRTDTQYF | TGTGCCAGCAGCCCTGGGGGGCAGCGCACAGATACGCAGTATTTT
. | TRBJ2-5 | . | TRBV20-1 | CSAKGPRTFQETQYF | TGCAGTGCTAAGGGCCCTAGGACCTTCCAAGAGACCCAGTACTTC
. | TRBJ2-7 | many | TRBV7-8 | CASSLGQDRTYEQYF | TGTGCCAGCAGCTTAGGACAGGACCGGACCTACGAGCAGTACTTC
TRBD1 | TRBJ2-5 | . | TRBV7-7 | CASSLETGGIAETQYF | TGTGCCAGCAGCTTAGAGACAGGGGGCATCGCGGAGACCCAGTACTTC
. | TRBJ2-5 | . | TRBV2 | CASSGGRETQYF | TGTGCCAGCAGTGGGGGTAGAGAGACCCAGTACTTC
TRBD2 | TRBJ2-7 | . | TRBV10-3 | CAISGSSGVSYEQYF | TGTGCCATCAGTGGGTCTAGCGGTGTCTCCTACGAGCAGTACTTC
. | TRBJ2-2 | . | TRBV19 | CASSNQNNGELFF | TGTGCCAGTAGTAATCAGAATAACGGGGAGCTGTTTTTT
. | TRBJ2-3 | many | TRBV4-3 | CASSQDTVSTDTQYF | TGCGCCAGCAGCCAAGACACCGTAAGCACAGATACGCAGTATTTT
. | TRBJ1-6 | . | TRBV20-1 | CSGDKASLNSPLHF | TGCAGTGGAGACAAGGCCTCACTTAATTCACCCCTCCACTTT
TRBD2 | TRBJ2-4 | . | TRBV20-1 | CSAHLAGAKNIQYF | TGCAGTGCCCATCTAGCGGGAGCCAAAAACATTCAGTACTTC
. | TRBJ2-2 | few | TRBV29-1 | CSVVSSSNTGELFF | TGCAGCGTTGTGTCTAGCTCCAACACCGGGGAGCTGTTTTTT